There are a few counts of the clone carrying this T cell receptor (beta chain). The target antigen is unknown. Sequencing used cDNA as its template, made by extracting RNA and reverse transcribing it. Measured with immunoSEQ multiplex PCR; TCRdb has only the in-frame clones, and not every one. There are some 180,000 clones in the sample; about half occur only once, and roughly 9.1% lies in the top ten. The CDR3 runs to 13 residues. The germline gives CDR1 MNHEY, CDR2 SVGAGI. Between the trimmed V and J ends, which lost 4 bases and 3 bases, there was a span of 10 bases. The treatment was: oral pan-JAK inhibitor, 5-10 mg twice daily. Punch biopsies of lesional scalp, plus peripheral blood, were taken from alopecia areata patients. The data derive from a study of CD8+ T cells in alopecia areata. Study-wide findings and caveats: Scalp clonality and expanded CD8+ clones among the top 100 fell significantly with tofacitinib.

This TCR came from a human donor with alopecia areata. The chain is built from TRBV6-5 and TRBJ2-7; D uncertain. Sample: CD8+ T cells sorted from blood, taken at approximately week 52, from a patient treated with tofacitinib. CDR3 nucleotide sequence: TGTGCCAGCAGTTGGGTACCGGGCTACGAGCAGTACTTC. Translation gives CASSWVPGYEQYF.